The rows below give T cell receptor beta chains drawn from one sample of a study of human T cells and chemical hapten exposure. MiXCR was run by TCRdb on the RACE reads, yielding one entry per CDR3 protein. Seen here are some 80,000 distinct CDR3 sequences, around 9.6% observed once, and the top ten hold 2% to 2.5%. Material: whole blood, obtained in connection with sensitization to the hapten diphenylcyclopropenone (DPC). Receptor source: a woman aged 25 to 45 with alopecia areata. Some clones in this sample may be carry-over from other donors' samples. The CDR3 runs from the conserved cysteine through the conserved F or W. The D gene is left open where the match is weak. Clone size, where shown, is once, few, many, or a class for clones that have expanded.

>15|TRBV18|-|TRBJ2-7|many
CASSPSTGGREKQYF
TGTGCCAGCTCACCCTCGACGGGGGGCAGGGAAAAGCAGTACTTC
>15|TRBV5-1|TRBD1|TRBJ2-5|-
CASSLAPGGEETQYF
TGCGCCAGCAGCTTGGCCCCAGGGGGCGAAGAGACCCAGTACTTC
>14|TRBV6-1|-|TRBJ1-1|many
CASSEEGGPTEAFF
TGTGCCAGCAGTGAAGAGGGGGGCCCCACTGAAGCTTTCTTT
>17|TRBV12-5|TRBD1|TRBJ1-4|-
CASGLTHDRGRIEKLFF
TGTGCTAGTGGTTTGACCCACGACAGGGGGCGGATTGAAAAACTGTTTTTT
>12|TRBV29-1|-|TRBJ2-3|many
CSVERTTDTQYF
TGCAGCGTTGAACGGACCACAGATACGCAGTATTTT
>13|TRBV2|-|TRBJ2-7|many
CATAGQVAYEQYF
TGTGCGACAGCGGGACAGGTCGCCTACGAGCAGTACTTC
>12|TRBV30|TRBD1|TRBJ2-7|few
CARDRGGDEQYF
TGTGCCCGGGACAGGGGAGGCGACGAGCAGTACTTC
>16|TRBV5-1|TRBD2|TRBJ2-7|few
CASSFSSGGFSYEQYF
TGCGCCAGCAGCTTTTCTAGCGGGGGGTTCTCCTACGAGCAGTACTTC
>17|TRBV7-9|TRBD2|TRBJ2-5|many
CASSQDQGLGHQETQYF
TGTGCCAGCAGCCAAGATCAGGGACTAGGTCACCAAGAGACCCAGTACTTC
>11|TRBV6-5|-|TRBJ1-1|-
CASSNGMGAFF
TGTGCCAGCAGTAATGGGATGGGAGCTTTCTTT
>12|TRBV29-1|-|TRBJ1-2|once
CSVVSANYGYTF
TGCAGCGTTGTTTCCGCTAACTATGGCTACACCTTC
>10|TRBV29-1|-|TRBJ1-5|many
CSGRRGPQHF
TGCAGCGGACGACGGGGGCCCCAGCATTTT
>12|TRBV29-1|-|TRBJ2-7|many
CSVRDSPYEQYF
TGCAGCGTGCGGGACAGTCCCTACGAGCAGTACTTC
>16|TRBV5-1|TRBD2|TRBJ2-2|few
CASTHSGTIDTGELFF
TGCGCCAGCACTCACTCCGGGACTATCGACACCGGGGAGCTGTTTTTT
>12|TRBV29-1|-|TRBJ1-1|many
CSVRGMNTEAFF
TGCAGCGTTAGGGGCATGAACACTGAAGCTTTCTTT
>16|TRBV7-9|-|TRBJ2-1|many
CASSFGTLIDYNEQFF
TGTGCCAGCAGCTTTGGGACACTCATCGACTACAATGAGCAGTTCTTC
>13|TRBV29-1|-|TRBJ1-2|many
CSVADGPLNGYTF
TGCAGCGTTGCGGATGGGCCGCTTAATGGCTACACCTTC
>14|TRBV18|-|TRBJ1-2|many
CASSPPTVNYGYTF
TGTGCCAGCTCACCACCGACAGTGAACTATGGCTACACCTTC